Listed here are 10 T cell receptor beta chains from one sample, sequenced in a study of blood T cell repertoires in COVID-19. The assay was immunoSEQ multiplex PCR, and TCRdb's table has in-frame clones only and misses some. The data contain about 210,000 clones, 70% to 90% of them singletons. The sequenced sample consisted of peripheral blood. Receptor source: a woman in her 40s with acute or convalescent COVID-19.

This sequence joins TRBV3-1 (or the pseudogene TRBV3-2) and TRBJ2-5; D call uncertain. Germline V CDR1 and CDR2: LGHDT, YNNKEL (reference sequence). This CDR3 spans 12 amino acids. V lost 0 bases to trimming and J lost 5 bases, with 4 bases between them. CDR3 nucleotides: TGTGCCAGCAGCCAAGATATGGAGACCCAGTACTTC. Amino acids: CASSQDMETQYF.

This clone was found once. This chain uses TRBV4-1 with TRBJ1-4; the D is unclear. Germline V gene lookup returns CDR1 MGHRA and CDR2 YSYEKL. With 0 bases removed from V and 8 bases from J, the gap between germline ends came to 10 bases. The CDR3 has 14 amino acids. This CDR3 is CASSQDLGEEKLFF. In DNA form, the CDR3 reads TGCGCCAGCAGCCAAGATCTCGGGGAAGAAAAACTGTTTTTT.

CDR3 sequence (DNA): TGTGCCAGCAGCAGAAACAGGGGCGAAAATTCACCCCTCCACTTT. It specifies CASSRNRGENSPLHF. The chain carries TRBV6-5 and TRBJ1-6; 7 nucleotides match TRBD1. Unmatched junction bases numbered 9, after V lost 6 bases and J lost 7 bases. Per the germline V gene, CDR1 is MNHEY and CDR2 is SVGAGI. There are 15 residues in the CDR3.

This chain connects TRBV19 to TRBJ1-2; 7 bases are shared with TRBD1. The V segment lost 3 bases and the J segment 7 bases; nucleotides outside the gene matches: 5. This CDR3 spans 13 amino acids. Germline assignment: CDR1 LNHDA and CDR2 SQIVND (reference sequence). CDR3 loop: CASSMGTGAGYTF. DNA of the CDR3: TGTGCCAGTAGTATGGGTACAGGGGCTGGCTACACCTTC.

CDR3 in amino acids: CASSLEGGAQPQHF. CDR3 DNA sequence: TGCGCCAGCAGCTTGGAAGGCGGAGCTCAGCCCCAGCATTTT. The rearrangement joins TRBV5-1 to TRBJ1-5; D remains ambiguous. Trimming left V 0 bases short and J 6 bases short, with 10 bases between. Germline V lookup: CDR1 SGHRS, CDR2 YFSETQ. This CDR3 has 14 residues.

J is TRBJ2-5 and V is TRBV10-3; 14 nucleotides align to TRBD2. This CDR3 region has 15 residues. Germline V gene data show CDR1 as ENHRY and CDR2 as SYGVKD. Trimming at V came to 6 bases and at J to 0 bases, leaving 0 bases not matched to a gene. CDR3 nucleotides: TGTGCCATCAGGACTAGCGGGGGGGACCAAGAGACCCAGTACTTC. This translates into CAIRTSGGDQETQYF.

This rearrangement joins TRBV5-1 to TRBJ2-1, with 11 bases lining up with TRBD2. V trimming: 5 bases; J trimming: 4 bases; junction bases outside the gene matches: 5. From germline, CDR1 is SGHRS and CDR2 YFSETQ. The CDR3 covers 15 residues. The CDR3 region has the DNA TGCGCCAGCAGAGAGGGACTAGCGGTTTACAATGAGCAGTTCTTC. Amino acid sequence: CASREGLAVYNEQFF.

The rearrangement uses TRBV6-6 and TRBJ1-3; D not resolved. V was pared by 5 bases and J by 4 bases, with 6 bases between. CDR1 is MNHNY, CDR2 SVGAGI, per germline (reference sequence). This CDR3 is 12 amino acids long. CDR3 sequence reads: CASSTQGNTIYF. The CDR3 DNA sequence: TGTGCCAGCAGTACACAGGGAAACACCATATATTTT.

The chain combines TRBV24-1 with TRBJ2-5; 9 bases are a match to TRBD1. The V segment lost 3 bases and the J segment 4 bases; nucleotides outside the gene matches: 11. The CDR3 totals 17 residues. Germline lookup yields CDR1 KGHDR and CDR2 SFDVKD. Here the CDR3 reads CATSDPGQGNGGETQYF. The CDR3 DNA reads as TGTGCCACCAGTGATCCGGGACAGGGAAACGGGGGAGAGACCCAGTACTTC.

CDR3 bases: TGTGCCAGGAGGGACTCACCTAACAATGAGCAGTTCTTC. Protein: CARRDSPNNEQFF. The chain links TRBV2 to TRBJ2-1, with D possibly TRBD2 on 6 matching bases. The CDR3 has 13 amino acids. CDR1 is SNHLY, CDR2 FYNNEI, per germline. The V gene lost 9 bases and the J gene lost 5 bases, with 14 bases spanning the gap.